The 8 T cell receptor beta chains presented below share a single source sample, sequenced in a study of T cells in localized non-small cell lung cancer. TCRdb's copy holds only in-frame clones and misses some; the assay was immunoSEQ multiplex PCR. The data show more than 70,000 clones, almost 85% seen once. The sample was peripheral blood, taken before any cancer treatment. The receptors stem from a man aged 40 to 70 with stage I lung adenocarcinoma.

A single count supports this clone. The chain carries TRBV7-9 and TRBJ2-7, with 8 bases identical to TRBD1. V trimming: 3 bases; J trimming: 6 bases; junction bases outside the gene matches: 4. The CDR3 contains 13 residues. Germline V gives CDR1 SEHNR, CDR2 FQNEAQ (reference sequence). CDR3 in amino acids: CASSFQGASEQYF. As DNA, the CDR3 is TGTGCCAGCAGCTTCCAGGGGGCATCCGAGCAGTACTTC.

CDR3 sequence reads: CASSPLLASNQPQHF. DNA for the CDR3: TGTGCCAGCAGTCCCTTACTGGCCAGCAATCAGCCCCAGCATTTT. This chain connects TRBV27 to TRBJ1-5, with no clear D. The CDR3 spans 15 residues. Trimming removed 5 bases from V and 1 base from J, with 12 bases in between. The V gene's germline CDR1 is MNHEY and CDR2 SMNVEV (reference sequence).

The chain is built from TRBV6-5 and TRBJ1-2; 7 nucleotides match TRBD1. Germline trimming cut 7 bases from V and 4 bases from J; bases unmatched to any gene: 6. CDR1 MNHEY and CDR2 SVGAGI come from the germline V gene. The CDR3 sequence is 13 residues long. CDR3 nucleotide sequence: TGTGCCAGCAAGACAGGGACAACCTATGGCTACACCTTC. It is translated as CASKTGTTYGYTF.

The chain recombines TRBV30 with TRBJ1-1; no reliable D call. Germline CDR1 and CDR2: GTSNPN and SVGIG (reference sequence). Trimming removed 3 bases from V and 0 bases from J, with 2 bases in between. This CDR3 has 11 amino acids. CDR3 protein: CAWSMNTEAFF. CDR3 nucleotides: TGTGCCTGGAGCATGAACACTGAAGCTTTCTTT.

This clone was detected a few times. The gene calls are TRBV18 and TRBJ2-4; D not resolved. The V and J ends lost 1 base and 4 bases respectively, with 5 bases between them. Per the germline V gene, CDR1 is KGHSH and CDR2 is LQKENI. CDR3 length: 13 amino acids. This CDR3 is CASSPLEKNIQYF. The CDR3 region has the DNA TGTGCCAGCTCACCACTGGAGAAAAACATTCAGTACTTC.

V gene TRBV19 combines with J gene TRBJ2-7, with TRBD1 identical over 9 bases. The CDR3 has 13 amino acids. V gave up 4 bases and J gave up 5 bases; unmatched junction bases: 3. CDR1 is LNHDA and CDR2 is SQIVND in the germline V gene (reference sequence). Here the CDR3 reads CASSTRDRDEQYF. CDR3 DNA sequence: TGTGCCAGTAGTACGCGGGACAGGGACGAGCAGTACTTC.

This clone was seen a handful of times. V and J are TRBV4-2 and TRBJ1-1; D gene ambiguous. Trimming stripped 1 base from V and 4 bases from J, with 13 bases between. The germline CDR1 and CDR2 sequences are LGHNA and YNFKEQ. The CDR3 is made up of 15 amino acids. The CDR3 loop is CASSQVKGAGTEAFF. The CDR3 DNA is TGTGCCAGCAGCCAAGTAAAGGGTGCGGGCACTGAAGCTTTCTTT.

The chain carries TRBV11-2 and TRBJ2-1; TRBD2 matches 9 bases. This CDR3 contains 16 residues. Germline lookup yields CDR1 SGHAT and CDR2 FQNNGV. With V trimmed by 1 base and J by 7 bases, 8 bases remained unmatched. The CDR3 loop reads CASSLGASGVGNEQFF. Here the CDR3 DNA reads TGTGCCAGCAGCTTAGGGGCTAGCGGGGTTGGGAATGAGCAGTTCTTC.